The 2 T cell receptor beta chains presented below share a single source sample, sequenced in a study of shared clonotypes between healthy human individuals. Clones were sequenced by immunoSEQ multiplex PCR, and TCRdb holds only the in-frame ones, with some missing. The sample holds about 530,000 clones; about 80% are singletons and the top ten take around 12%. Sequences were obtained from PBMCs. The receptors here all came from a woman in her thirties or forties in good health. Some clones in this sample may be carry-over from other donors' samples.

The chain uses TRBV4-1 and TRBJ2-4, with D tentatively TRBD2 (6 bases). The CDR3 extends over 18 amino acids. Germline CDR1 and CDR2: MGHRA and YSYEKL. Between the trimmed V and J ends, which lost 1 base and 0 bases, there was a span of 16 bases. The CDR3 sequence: CASSQGLAGLLAKNIQYF. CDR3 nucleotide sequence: TGCGCCAGCAGCCAAGGGTTGGCGGGGCTTCTAGCCAAAAACATTCAGTACTTC.

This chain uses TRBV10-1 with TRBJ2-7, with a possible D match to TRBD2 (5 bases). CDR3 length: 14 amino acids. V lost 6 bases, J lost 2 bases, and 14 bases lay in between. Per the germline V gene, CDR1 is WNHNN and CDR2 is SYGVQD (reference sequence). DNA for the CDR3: TGCGCCAGCAGCGCCGGACCGGGGACCTACGAGCAGTACTTC. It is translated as CASSAGPGTYEQYF.